The next 18 T cell receptor beta chains were all read from a single sample in a study of blood T cell repertoires in COVID-19. Libraries were prepared by immunoSEQ multiplex PCR; TCRdb keeps only in-frame clonotypes and omits some of them. The sample includes under 200,000 clones, approximately 90% of them seen just once. The sequenced material came from peripheral blood. The receptors here all came from a man between 65 and 85 years old with active or convalescent COVID-19.

This rearrangement joins TRBV5-1 to TRBJ2-2; the match to TRBD1 covers 8 bases. CDR1 and CDR2 (germline): SGHRS, YFSETQ. Unmatched junction bases numbered 8, after V lost 0 bases and J lost 4 bases. The CDR3 has 17 amino acids. The CDR3 DNA follows: TGCGCCAGCAGCTTGGACGGGACAGGTTATGGCACCGGGGAGCTGTTTTTT. It yields the protein CASSLDGTGYGTGELFF.

The rearrangement links TRBV30 to TRBJ1-4; the D is unclear. The CDR3 totals 13 residues. V was clipped by 1 base and J by 8 bases, with 11 bases between them. Germline V gene lookup returns CDR1 GTSNPN and CDR2 SVGIG (reference sequence). The CDR3 sequence is CAWSAGRLEKLFF. DNA of the CDR3: TGTGCCTGGAGTGCTGGTAGACTAGAAAAACTGTTTTTT.

The J gene is TRBJ1-4, the V gene TRBV19; the D gene is possibly TRBD1 (6 bases). CDR1 is LNHDA, CDR2 SQIVND, per germline (reference sequence). The CDR3 totals 14 residues. The ends were cut back, 3 bases at V and 8 bases at J, with 13 bases in the middle. Here the CDR3 DNA reads TGTGCCAGTAGTATTCAAACAGGGAAGGAAAAACTGTTTTTT. Its translation is CASSIQTGKEKLFF. Variable domain in full (rest from reference TRBV19 and TRBJ1-4): DGGITQSPKYLFRKEGQNVTLSCEQNLNHDAMYWYRQDPGQGLRLIYYSQIVNDFQKGDIAEGYSVSREKKESFPLTVTSAQKNPTAFYLCASSIQTGKEKLFFGSGTQLSVL.

The chain joins TRBV27 to TRBJ2-1, with 9 bases matching TRBD2. Germline CDR1 and CDR2: MNHEY and SMNVEV (reference sequence). V was pared by 4 bases and J by 1 base, with 2 bases of the junction left unmatched. CDR3 length: 15 residues. As DNA, the CDR3 is TGTGCCAGCAGTTCTAGCGGGGCTTCCTACAATGAGCAGTTCTTC. Protein sequence: CASSSSGASYNEQFF.

The rearrangement links TRBV11-2 to TRBJ2-7; 7 bases align to TRBD1. Germline CDR1 and CDR2: SGHAT and FQNNGV. This CDR3 comprises 15 residues. V lost 5 bases and J lost 2; bases outside the gene matches: 9. The CDR3 DNA follows: TGTGCCAGCAGCGCAAGACAGGGATTCCCCTACGAGCAGTACTTC. As protein: CASSARQGFPYEQYF.

The chain couples TRBV4-3 to TRBJ1-5; 7 nucleotides align to TRBD1. The V and J ends lost 3 bases and 9 bases, in that order; junction bases with no gene match: 14. Looked up from germline, CDR1 is LGHNA and CDR2 is YSLEER. The CDR3 totals 16 residues. CDR3 amino acids: CASSQATGYGVTPQHF. The CDR3 nucleotides read TGCGCCAGCAGCCAGGCGACAGGGTATGGAGTTACGCCCCAGCATTTT.

The chain uses TRBV19 and TRBJ1-5, with D perhaps TRBD1 (5 bases). Germline CDR1 is LNHDA and CDR2 is SQIVND (reference sequence). V was shortened by 1 base and J by 4 bases, with 11 bases between the two germline ends. The CDR3 length is 15 residues. Here the CDR3 reads CASSIGRGENQPQHF. The CDR3 DNA follows: TGTGCCAGTAGTATAGGGAGGGGCGAAAATCAGCCCCAGCATTTT.

The CDR3 reads CASSYSSRQGIINTEAFF. In DNA, the CDR3 is TGTGCCAGCAGTTACTCCAGCCGACAGGGAATAATTAACACTGAAGCTTTCTTT. The gene calls are TRBV6-2 or TRBV6-3 and TRBJ1-1; 7 bases are shared with TRBD1. Losses at the gene ends were 0 bases for V and 2 bases for J; bases not matched to a gene: 12. Germline values: CDR1 MNHEY, CDR2 SVGEGT. The CDR3 consists of 18 residues.

This clone was seen once. The rearrangement uses TRBV7-2 and TRBJ2-7, with 9 bases aligning to TRBD1. After removal of 1 base from V and 4 bases from J, the junction contained 8 bases not matched to a gene. CDR1 and CDR2 (germline): SGHTA, FQGNSA. This CDR3 has 16 residues. The CDR3 loop is CASSLGSGQGLYEQYF. CDR3 DNA: TGTGCCAGCAGCTTAGGCTCAGGACAGGGGTTGTACGAGCAGTACTTC.

The chain joins TRBV11-2 to TRBJ1-4, with D perhaps matching TRBD1 (5 bases). Germline V gene data show CDR1 as SGHAT and CDR2 as FQNNGV. The CDR3 covers 13 residues. Trimming removed 10 bases at V and 7 bases at J, with 16 bases between. CDR3 sequence reads: CATAEGLGEKLFF. CDR3 nucleotide sequence: TGTGCCACCGCGGAGGGACTGGGTGAAAAACTGTTTTTT.

V and J are TRBV27 and TRBJ2-7, with a tentative D call TRBD2 (5 bases). CDR3 length: 17 amino acids. CDR1 is MNHEY, CDR2 SMNVEV, per germline (reference sequence). Trimming stripped 3 bases from V and 0 bases from J, with 18 bases between. CDR3 bases: TGTGCCAGCAGTTTGAGTCGACCGGGAACAAGCTCCTACGAGCAGTACTTC. Translation gives CASSLSRPGTSSYEQYF.

This chain links TRBV19 with TRBJ1-4, with D maybe TRBD1 (5 bases). Germline CDR1 LNHDA, CDR2 SQIVND (reference sequence). The CDR3 extends over 13 amino acids. Trimming took off 6 bases at V and 8 bases at J, with 13 bases between the two ends. CDR3 in amino acids: CASRPEGREKLFF. The CDR3 DNA sequence: TGTGCCAGTAGGCCGGAGGGGAGGGAAAAACTGTTTTTT.

The V and J genes are TRBV10-2 and TRBJ2-5, with 11 nucleotides matching TRBD2. Trimming removed 8 bases from V and 2 bases from J; junction bases left unmatched: 10. The germline V gene encodes CDR1 WSHSY and CDR2 SAAADI. The CDR3 covers 16 residues. Written as DNA, the CDR3 is TGCGCCAGCGGTTATAGCGGGGGGGCTGGGCAAGAGACCCAGTACTTC. Its protein product is CASGYSGGAGQETQYF.

The rearrangement uses TRBV5-6 and TRBJ1-2, with 9 nucleotides matching TRBD1. Germline V gene sequence: CDR1 SGHDT, CDR2 YYEEEE. CDR3 length: 14 amino acids. V was clipped by 4 bases and J by 4 bases; unmatched bases: 5. The CDR3: CASSRGQGGYGYTF. The CDR3 nucleotides are TGTGCCAGCAGCCGGGGACAGGGTGGCTATGGCTACACCTTC.

The chain has TRBV12-3 or TRBV12-4 and TRBJ2-3; perhaps TRBD2 as D (6 bases). The CDR3 loop spans 13 amino acids. V was pared by 3 bases and J by 7 bases, with 11 bases between. The CDR3 loop reads CASSLAGSHTQYF. In nucleotides, the CDR3 is TGTGCCAGCAGTTTGGCCGGGAGTCATACGCAGTATTTT.

V and J are TRBV28 and TRBJ2-1; a weak D match, TRBD2 (6 bases). This CDR3 has 14 amino acids. V was shortened by 6 bases and J by 5 bases, with 14 bases between the two germline ends. Germline lookup yields CDR1 MDHEN and CDR2 SYDVKM. The CDR3 region is CASRGGTAHNEQFF. In DNA, the CDR3 is TGTGCCAGCAGGGGAGGAACAGCCCACAATGAGCAGTTCTTC. The entire variable domain, with the rest obtained from reference TRBV28 and TRBJ2-1, is as follows: DVKVTQSSRYLVKRTGEKVFLECVQDMDHENMFWYRQDPGLGLRLIYFSYDVKMKEKGDIPEGYSVSREKKERFSLILESASTNQTSMYLCASRGGTAHNEQFFGPGTRLTVL.

The rearrangement joins TRBV6-2 or TRBV6-3 to TRBJ2-2; 8 bases line up with TRBD1. This CDR3 is built from 15 residues. The J segment lost 4 bases and the V segment lost 6 bases, leaving 7 bases of the junction unmatched. Germline V gene data show CDR1 as MNHEY and CDR2 as SVGEGT. The chain's CDR3 is CASSSGGAGTGELFF. CDR3 nucleotide sequence: TGTGCCAGCAGCTCAGGGGGCGCGGGCACCGGGGAGCTGTTTTTT.

This chain joins TRBV5-8 and TRBJ2-5, with 8 bases matching TRBD2. V shed 3 bases, J shed 2 bases, and the junction held 9 bases outside the gene matches. CDR1 is SGHTS, CDR2 YDEGEE, per germline. The CDR3 consists of 16 residues. The CDR3 loop is CASSSGLAVIQETQYF. The CDR3, as DNA: TGTGCCAGCAGCTCTGGACTAGCAGTCATTCAAGAGACCCAGTACTTC.